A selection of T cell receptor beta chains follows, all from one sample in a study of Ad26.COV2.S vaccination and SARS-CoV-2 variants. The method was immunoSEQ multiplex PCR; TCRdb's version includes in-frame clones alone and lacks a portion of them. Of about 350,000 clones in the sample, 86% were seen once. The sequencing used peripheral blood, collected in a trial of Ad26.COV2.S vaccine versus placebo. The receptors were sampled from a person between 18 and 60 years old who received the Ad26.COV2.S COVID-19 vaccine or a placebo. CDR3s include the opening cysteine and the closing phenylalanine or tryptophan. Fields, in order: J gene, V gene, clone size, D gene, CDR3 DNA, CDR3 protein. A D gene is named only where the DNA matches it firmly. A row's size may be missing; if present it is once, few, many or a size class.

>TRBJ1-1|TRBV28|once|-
TGTGCCAGCAGTTCCTCCTCTTCATATTCGGGGTTTTGGGCTTTCTTT
CASSSSSSYSGFWAFF
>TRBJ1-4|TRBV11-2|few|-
TGTGCCAGCAGCACTTGGACGTCGGGTAATGAAAAACTGTTTTTT
CASSTWTSGNEKLFF
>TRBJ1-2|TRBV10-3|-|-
TGTGCCATCAGTGAGTCGACTGGGGCGGATGGCTACACCTTC
CAISESTGADGYTF
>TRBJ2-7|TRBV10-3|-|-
TGTGCCATCAGTGAGTCCTCCTACGAGCAGTACTTC
CAISESSYEQYF
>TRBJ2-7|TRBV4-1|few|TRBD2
TGCGCCAGCAGCTACTTAGCGGGGGGACCATACGAGCAGTACTTC
CASSYLAGGPYEQYF
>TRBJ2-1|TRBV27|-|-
TGTGCCAGCAGTTTATGGCGAGGCCAACAGTTCTTC
CASSLWRGQQFF
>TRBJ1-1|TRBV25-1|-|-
TGTGCCAGCAGTTTCGGGGAACCTAACACTGAAGCTTTCTTT
CASSFGEPNTEAFF
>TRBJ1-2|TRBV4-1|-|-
TGCGCCAGCAGCCAACCCGACACTAACTATGGCTACACCTTC
CASSQPDTNYGYTF
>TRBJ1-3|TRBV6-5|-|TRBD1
TGTGCCAGCAGCTTCGGGACAGCTGGAAACACCATATATTTT
CASSFGTAGNTIYF
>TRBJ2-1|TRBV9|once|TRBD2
TGTGCCAGCAGCGTAGCGAGCGGGAGGTCTCAAGAAGAGTTCTTC
CASSVASGRSQEEFF
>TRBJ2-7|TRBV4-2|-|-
TGTGCCAGCAGCCAAGATACGGGGTCGAGGGAGCAGTACTTC
CASSQDTGSREQYF
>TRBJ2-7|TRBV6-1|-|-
TGTGCCAGCAGTGAACAGCTATACGAGCAGTACTTC
CASSEQLYEQYF
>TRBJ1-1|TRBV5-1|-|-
TGCGCCAGCAGCTTGAAAGGGGACACTGAAGCTTTCTTT
CASSLKGDTEAFF
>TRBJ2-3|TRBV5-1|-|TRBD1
TGCGCCAGCAGCTTGGGACAGGGAAGCACAGATACGCAGTATTTT
CASSLGQGSTDTQYF
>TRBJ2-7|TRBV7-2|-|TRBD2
TGTGCCAGCAGCTGGGGACTAGGGAGCTCCTACGAGCAGTACTTC
CASSWGLGSSYEQYF
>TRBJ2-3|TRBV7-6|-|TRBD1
TGTGCCAGCAGCTCACCGAGGACAGGGGGAAGGGGCACAGATACGCAGTATTTT
CASSSPRTGGRGTDTQYF
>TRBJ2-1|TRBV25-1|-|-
TGTGCCAGCAGTGAATATTACGGGAAATACAATGAGCAGTTCTTC
CASSEYYGKYNEQFF
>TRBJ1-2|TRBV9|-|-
TGTGCCAGCCTCCTCGGCCCAGATAACTATGGCTACACCTTC
CASLLGPDNYGYTF
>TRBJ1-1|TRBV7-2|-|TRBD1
TGTGCCAGCAGTACAGGGGCAAGGACTGAAGCTTTCTTT
CASSTGARTEAFF
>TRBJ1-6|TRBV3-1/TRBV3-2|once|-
TGTGCCAGCAGCCAACGGGGCACGCGTAATTCACCCCTCCACTTT
CASSQRGTRNSPLHF
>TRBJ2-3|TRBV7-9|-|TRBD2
TGTGCCAGCAGCTCATACCCCCTTAGCGGGAGACGCACAGATACGCAGTATTTT
CASSSYPLSGRRTDTQYF
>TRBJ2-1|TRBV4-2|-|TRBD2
TGTGCCAGCAGCCCAAAGGCGACTAGCGGTCGGGGCAATGAGCAGTTCTTC
CASSPKATSGRGNEQFF
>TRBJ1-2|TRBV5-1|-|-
TGCGCCAGCAGCACAGGAGGACGGAACTATGGCTACACCTTC
CASSTGGRNYGYTF
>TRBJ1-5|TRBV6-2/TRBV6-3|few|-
TGTGCCAGCAGTTACGCGTCAGGGCTGTATAGCAATCAGCCCCAGCATTTT
CASSYASGLYSNQPQHF
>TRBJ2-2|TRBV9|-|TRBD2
TGTGCCAGCAGCGTAGTTCCTGGGGGGGACACCGGGGAGCTGTTTTTT
CASSVVPGGDTGELFF
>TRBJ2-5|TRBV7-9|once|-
TGTGCCAGCAGCTTAGGGGGGGACTTC
CASSLGGDF
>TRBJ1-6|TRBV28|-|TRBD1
TGTGCCAGCACCTCGGGACAGCTGAATTCACCCCTCCACTTT
CASTSGQLNSPLHF
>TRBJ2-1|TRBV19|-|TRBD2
TGTGCCAGTAGTCGAGAGGGGAGCGGGAGCCTCTACAATGAGCAGTTCTTC
CASSREGSGSLYNEQFF
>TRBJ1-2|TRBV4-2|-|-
TGTGCCAGCAGCCCCGATGCCAGGCAAGGTGGCTACACCTTC
CASSPDARQGGYTF
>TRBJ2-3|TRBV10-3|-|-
TGTGCCATCAGTAGGACAGATACGCAGTATTTT
CAISRTDTQYF
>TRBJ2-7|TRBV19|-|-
TGTGCCAGTAGTATTTTTGGCGGGAACTACGAGCAGTACTTC
CASSIFGGNYEQYF
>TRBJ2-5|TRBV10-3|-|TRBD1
TGTGCCATCAGTCCCCGGACAGGGGGTGATGAGACCCAGTACTTC
CAISPRTGGDETQYF
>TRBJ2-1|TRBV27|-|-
TGTGCCAGCAGTCTCCCTCCCAATGAGCAGTTCTTC
CASSLPPNEQFF
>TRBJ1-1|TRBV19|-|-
TGTGCCAGTAGTATAGGGTCCGGGTCCACTGAAGCTTTCTTT
CASSIGSGSTEAFF
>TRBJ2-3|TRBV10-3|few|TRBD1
TGTGCCATCAGTGAGTCCTCACAGGGGGGCCGCACAGATACGCAGTATTTT
CAISESSQGGRTDTQYF
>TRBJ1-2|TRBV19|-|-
TGTGCCAGTAGTACCTGGGGCCGCTCTAACTATGGCTACACCTTC
CASSTWGRSNYGYTF
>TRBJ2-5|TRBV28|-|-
TGTGCCAGCAGCGGACGGTTGTTCCAAGAGACCCAGTACTTC
CASSGRLFQETQYF
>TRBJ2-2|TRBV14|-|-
TGTGCCAGCAGCCAGGAGAGGCCCCCGCTCGGCGGGGAGCTGTTTTTT
CASSQERPPLGGELFF
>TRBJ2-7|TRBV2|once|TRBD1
TGTGCCAGCAATCCGACAGGGGCAAAGGAGCAGTACTTC
CASNPTGAKEQYF
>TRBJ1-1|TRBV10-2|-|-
TGCGCCATCGTAACCGGGGGGGTGGGCACTGAAGCTTTCTTT
CAIVTGGVGTEAFF
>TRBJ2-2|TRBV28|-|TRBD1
TGTGCCAGCACCCCCGGCGCCCGACAGGGGGCGAGGAGGGACACCGGGGAGCTGTTTTTT
CASTPGARQGARRDTGELFF
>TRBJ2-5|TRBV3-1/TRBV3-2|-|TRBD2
TGTGCCAGCAGCTCCCAGACCGCTAGCGGGCGGGGGACCCAGTACTTC
CASSSQTASGRGTQYF
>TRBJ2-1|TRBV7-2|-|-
TGTGCCAGCAGCTTAAACGGACTGGCCGAGCAGTTCTTC
CASSLNGLAEQFF
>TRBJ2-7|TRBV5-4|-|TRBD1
TGTGCCAGCAGCGTGGGACAGGGGAGGTACGAGCAGTACTTC
CASSVGQGRYEQYF
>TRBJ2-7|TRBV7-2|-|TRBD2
TGTGCCAGCAGCTCCGGACTAGTCAGCTCCTACGAGCAGTACTTC
CASSSGLVSSYEQYF
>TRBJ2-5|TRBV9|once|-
TGTGCCAGCAGCGTAGGAGGGCGACTCCAAGAGACCCAGTACTTC
CASSVGGRLQETQYF
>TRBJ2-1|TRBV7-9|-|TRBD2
TGTGCCAGCAGCCCAACCAGCGGGAGGAAATACAATGAGCAGTTCTTC
CASSPTSGRKYNEQFF
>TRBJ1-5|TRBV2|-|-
TGTGCCAGGGAAATAGGTACAGTTGGTTGGCCCCAGCATTTT
CAREIGTVGWPQHF
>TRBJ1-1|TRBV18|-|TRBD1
TGTGCCAGCTCACCACTTACAGGGGCGAAGGGCGCTGAAGCTTTCTTT
CASSPLTGAKGAEAFF
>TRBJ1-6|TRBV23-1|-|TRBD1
TGCGCCAGCAGTCCCCCCCGGACAGGGATTTGTAATTCACCCCTCCACTTT
CASSPPRTGICNSPLHF
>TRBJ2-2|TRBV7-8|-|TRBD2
TGTGCCAGCAGCTTAACTAGCGGAGCCAACACCGGGGAGCTGTTTTTT
CASSLTSGANTGELFF
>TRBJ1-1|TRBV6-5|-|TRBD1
TGTGCCAGCACCCTTCGGACAGGGTCAACTGAAGCTTTCTTT
CASTLRTGSTEAFF
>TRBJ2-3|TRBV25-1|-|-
TGTGCCAGCAGTGACGATACAGGGCCAGATACGCAGTATTTT
CASSDDTGPDTQYF
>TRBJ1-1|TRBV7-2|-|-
TGTGCCAGCAGCTTAGCGCCAGGCAACACTGAAGCTTTCTTT
CASSLAPGNTEAFF
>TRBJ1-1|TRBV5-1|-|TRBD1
TGCGCCAGCAGCTTAGGACAGGGGATTTCTAACACTGAAGCTTTCTTT
CASSLGQGISNTEAFF
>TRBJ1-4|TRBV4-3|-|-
TGCGCCAGCAGCCAGGTACAGGGAAGGGATGAAAAACTGTTTTTT
CASSQVQGRDEKLFF
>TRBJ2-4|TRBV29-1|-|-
TGCAGCCCCGAACTGAGCACCAACGAACTAGCCAAAAACATTCAGTACTTC
CSPELSTNELAKNIQYF
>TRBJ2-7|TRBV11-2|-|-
TGTGCCAGCAGCTTAGTATCCGTCCGTCCCTACGAGCAGTACTTC
CASSLVSVRPYEQYF
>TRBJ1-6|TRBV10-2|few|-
TGCGCCAGCAGTGAGTCGATTTTCATAGGGACGAATTCACCCCTCCACTTT
CASSESIFIGTNSPLHF